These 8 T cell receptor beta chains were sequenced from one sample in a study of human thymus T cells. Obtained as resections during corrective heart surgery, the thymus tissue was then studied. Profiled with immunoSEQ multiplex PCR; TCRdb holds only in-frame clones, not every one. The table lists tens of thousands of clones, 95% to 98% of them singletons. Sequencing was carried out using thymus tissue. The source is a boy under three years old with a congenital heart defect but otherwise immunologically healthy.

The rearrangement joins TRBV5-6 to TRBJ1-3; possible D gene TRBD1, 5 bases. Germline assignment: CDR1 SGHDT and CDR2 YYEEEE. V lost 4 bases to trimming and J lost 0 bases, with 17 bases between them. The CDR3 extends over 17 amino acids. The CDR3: CASSHHGTENSGNTIYF. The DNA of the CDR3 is TGTGCCAGCAGCCATCATGGGACGGAGAACTCTGGAAACACCATATATTTT.

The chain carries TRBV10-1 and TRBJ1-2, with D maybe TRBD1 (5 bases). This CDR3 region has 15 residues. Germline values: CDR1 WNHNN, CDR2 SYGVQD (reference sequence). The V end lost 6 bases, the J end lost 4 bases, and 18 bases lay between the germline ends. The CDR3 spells CASRPGTGGGYGYTF. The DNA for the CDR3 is TGCGCCAGCAGACCCGGGACGGGAGGTGGCTATGGCTACACCTTC.

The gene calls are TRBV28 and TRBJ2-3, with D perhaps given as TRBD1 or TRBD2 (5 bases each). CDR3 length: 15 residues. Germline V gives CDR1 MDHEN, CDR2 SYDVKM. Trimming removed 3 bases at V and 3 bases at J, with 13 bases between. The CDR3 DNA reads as TGTGCCAGCAGTTTGGGGTGGGGGAGTACAGATACGCAGTATTTT. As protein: CASSLGWGSTDTQYF.

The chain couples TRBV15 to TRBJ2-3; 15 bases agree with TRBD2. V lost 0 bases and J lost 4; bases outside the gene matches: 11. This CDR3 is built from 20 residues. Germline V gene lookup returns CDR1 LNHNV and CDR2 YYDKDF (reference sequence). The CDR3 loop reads CATSRDQGTSGGRIPDTQYF. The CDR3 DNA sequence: TGTGCCACCAGCAGAGATCAAGGGACTAGCGGGGGGAGGATCCCAGATACGCAGTATTTT.

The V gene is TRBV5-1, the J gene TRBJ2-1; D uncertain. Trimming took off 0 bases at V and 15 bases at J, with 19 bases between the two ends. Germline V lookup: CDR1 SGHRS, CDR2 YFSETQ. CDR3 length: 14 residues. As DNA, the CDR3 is TGCGCCAGCAGCTTGGGTTATGAGGCGGCGTCGCCGTTCTTC. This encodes CASSLGYEAASPFF.

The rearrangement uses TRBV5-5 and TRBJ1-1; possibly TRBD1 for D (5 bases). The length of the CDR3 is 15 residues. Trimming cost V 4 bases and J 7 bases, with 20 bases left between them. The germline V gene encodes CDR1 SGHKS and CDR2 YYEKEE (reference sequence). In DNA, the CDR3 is TGTGCCAGCAGCCGCCGGGGCAGGAGAGGGTTTGAAGCTTTCTTT. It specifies CASSRRGRRGFEAFF.

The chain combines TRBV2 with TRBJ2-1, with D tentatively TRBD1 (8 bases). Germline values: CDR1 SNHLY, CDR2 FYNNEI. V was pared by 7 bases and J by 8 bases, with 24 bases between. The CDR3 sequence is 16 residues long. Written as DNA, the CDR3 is TGTGCCAGCATCCGACTTCTGACAGGGGAGGGCCATGAGCAGTTCTTC. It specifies CASIRLLTGEGHEQFF.

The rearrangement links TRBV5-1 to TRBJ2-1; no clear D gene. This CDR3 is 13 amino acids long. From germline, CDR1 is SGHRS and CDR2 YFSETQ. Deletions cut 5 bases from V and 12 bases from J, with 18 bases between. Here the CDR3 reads CASRVFLDTRQFF. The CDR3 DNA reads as TGCGCCAGCAGGGTGTTTTTAGACACAAGGCAGTTCTTC.